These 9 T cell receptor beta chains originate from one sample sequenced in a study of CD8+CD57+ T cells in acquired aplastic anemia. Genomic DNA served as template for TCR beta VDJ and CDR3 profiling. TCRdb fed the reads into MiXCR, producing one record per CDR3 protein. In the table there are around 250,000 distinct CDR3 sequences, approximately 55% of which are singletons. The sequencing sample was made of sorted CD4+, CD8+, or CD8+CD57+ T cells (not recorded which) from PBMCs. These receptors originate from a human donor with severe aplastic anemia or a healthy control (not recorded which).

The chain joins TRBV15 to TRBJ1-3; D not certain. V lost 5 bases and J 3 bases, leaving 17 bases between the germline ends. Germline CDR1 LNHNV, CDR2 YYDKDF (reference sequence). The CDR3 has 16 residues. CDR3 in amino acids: CATSGERALSGNTIYF. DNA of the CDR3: TGTGCCACCAGCGGGGAAAGGGCACTCAGTGGAAACACCATATATTTT.

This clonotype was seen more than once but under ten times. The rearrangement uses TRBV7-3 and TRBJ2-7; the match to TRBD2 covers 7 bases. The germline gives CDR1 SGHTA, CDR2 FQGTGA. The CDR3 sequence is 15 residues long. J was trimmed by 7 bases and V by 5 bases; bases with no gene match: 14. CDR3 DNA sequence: TGTGCCAGCAGCGGATATTGGGGAGGGCAGGAGGAGCAGTACTTC. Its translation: CASSGYWGGQEEQYF.

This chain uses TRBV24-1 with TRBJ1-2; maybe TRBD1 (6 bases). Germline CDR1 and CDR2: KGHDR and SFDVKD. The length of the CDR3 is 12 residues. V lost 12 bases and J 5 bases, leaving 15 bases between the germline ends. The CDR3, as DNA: TGTGCCGCATTAGCGCAGGGGTATGGCTACACCTTC. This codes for CAALAQGYGYTF.

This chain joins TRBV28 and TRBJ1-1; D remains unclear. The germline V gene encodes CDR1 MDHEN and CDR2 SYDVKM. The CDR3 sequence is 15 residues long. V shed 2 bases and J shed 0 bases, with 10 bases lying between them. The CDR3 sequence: CASSLVVLMNTEAFF. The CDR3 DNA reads TGTGCCAGCAGTTTAGTCGTACTCATGAACACTGAAGCTTTCTTT.

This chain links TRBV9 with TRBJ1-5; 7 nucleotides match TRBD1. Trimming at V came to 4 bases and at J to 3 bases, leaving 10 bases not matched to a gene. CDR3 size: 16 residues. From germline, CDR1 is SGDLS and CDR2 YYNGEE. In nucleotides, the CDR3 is TGTGCCAGCAGCCGGGGAGGCAGGGGGATCAATCAGCCCCAGCATTTT. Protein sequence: CASSRGGRGINQPQHF.

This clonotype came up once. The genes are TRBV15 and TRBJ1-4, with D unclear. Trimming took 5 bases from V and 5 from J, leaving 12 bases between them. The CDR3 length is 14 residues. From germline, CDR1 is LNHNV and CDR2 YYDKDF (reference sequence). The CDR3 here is CATSRGRPNEKLFF. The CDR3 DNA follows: TGTGCCACCAGCCGTGGCCGGCCCAATGAAAAACTGTTTTTT.

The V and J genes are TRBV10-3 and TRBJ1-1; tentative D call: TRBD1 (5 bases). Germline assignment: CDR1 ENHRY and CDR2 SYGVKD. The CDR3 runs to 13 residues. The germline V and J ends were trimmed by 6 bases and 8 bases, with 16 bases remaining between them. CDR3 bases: TGTGCCATCAGGGGGGACGGATGGGACGAAGCTTTCTTT. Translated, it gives CAIRGDGWDEAFF.

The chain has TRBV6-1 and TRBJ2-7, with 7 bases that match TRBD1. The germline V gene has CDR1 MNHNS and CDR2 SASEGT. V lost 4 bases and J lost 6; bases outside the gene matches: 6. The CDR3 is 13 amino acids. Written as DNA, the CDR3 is TGTGCCAGCAGTGCGGGACAGTTGGTCGAGCAGTACTTC. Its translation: CASSAGQLVEQYF.

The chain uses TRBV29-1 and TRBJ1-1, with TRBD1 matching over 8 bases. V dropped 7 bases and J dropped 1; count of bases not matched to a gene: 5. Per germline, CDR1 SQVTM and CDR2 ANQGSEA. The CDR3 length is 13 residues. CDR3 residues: CSAQTGENTEAFF. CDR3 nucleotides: TGCAGCGCCCAGACAGGGGAGAACACTGAAGCTTTCTTT.